This T cell receptor beta chain is drawn from a study of shared clonotypes between healthy human individuals. Background on the study: Donors had three CD4 naive, three CD4 memory, two CD8 naive and one CD8 memory plate apiece. Findings and limits, study-wide: The sole specimen, blood, was sampled, and tissue repertoires likely differ.

Splitting of CD4+ cells produced CD45RA+ naive and CD45RA-negative memory subsets. Notes on this clone: Its antigen is currently unknown.

Original analysis: Filtering differed, since immunoSEQ gave only junction sequences and no quality scores. Sequencing was performed with immunoSEQ multiplex PCR; in TCRdb, only in-frame clones are kept and a portion is missing. V and J calls plus clone size are reproduced from that table; the DNA served to infer D and trimming. The sample shows about 2.3 million clones, about 90% of them seen only once. The TCR was taken from a man aged 18 to 29 in good health. Some clones in this sample may be carry-over from other donors' samples. The sample consisted of naive CD4+ T cells from PBMCs. Described subset: CD45RA+ positively selected.

CDR3 residues: CASRGTGPNQPQHF. The CDR3 DNA reads TGCGCCAGCAGAGGGACAGGGCCGAATCAGCCCCAGCATTTT. V gene TRBV23-1 combines with J gene TRBJ1-5; 9 nucleotides align to TRBD1. TRBV23-1 is sorted into the ORF group, with uncertain function. This CDR3 spans 14 amino acids. Trimming cost V 6 bases and J 4 bases; bases outside gene matches: 4.